This TCR beta chain originates from a study of shared clonotypes between healthy human individuals. About this clone: As yet, its antigen is unknown.

Clones were read by immunoSEQ multiplex PCR, and TCRdb kept only the in-frame ones, dropping some. The sample lists about 700,000 clones, roughly nine tenths occurring once. The study's findings and limits: There were few donors, and this limited the genetic and exposure-history diversity represented. Several donors held about 5% of naive CD4 clonotypes in common.

In the naive CD8 group, cells lacked CD45RO and were positively selected for CCR7, so terminally differentiated effector memory CD45RA+ cells were left out. The CDR3 runs to 16 residues. V shed 5 bases and J 4 bases; nucleotides not matched to a gene: 8. Germline CDR1 and CDR2: MDHEN and SYDVKM. The clonotype was recovered from a young man in good health. Sequences were obtained from naive CD8+ T cells sorted from blood. The chain is built from TRBV28 and TRBJ2-1, with TRBD2 matching over 10 bases. The CDR3 region is CASSRGLAVLYNEQFF. CDR3 nucleotide sequence: TGTGCCAGCAGTCGCGGACTAGCGGTCCTATACAATGAGCAGTTCTTC.